This is a list of T cell receptor beta chains from one sample in a study of cytomegalovirus exposure and HLA in healthy donors. Sequenced by immunoSEQ multiplex PCR; TCRdb stores in-frame clones only, minus some. The data contain about 170,000 clones, around nine tenths of them singletons. The material sequenced was PBMCs. Receptors were obtained from a woman between 25 and 40 years old in good health and CMV-seronegative. Each CDR3 is given with its conserved first and last residue. Each record gives: clone size, D gene, V gene, J gene, CDR3 protein, CDR3 DNA. The D gene is left open where the match is weak. Some rows have no size entry. The others give once, few or many, or a class for an expanded clone.

.	TRBD1	TRBV6-5	TRBJ1-5	CASSYSTGGQPQHF	TGTGCCAGCAGTTACTCGACAGGGGGGCAGCCCCAGCATTTT
.	.	TRBV5-4	TRBJ2-7	CASSLRGSKGEQYF	TGTGCCAGCAGCCTAAGGGGGTCCAAGGGTGAGCAGTACTTC
.	TRBD2	TRBV19	TRBJ2-5	CASSIRSPTSQTQYF	TGTGCCAGTAGTATACGCAGTCCGACTAGCCAGACCCAGTACTTC
.	TRBD1	TRBV19	TRBJ1-2	CASSIGLTGGDGYTF	TGTGCCAGTAGTATTGGACTGACAGGGGGCGATGGCTACACCTTC
.	.	TRBV6-6	TRBJ1-2	CASSYSTGGGGYTF	TGTGCCAGCAGTTACTCAACAGGCGGAGGGGGCTACACCTTC
.	.	TRBV5-4	TRBJ1-6	CASSFMQGNSPLHF	TGTGCCAGCAGCTTTATGCAGGGAAATTCACCCCTCCACTTT
.	TRBD2	TRBV29-1	TRBJ2-1	CSARTSGGYNEQFF	TGCAGCGCGAGAACTAGCGGGGGTTACAATGAGCAGTTCTTC
.	.	TRBV19	TRBJ1-6	CASSNQGMSNSPLHF	TGTGCCAGTAGTAACCAGGGGATGTCTAATTCACCCCTCCACTTT
.	.	TRBV30	TRBJ1-2	CAWSVRGRLYGYTF	TGTGCCTGGAGTGTACGCGGCAGACTCTATGGCTACACCTTC
.	.	TRBV5-1	TRBJ1-1	CASRGREYTEAFF	TGCGCCAGCAGGGGGAGGGAGTACACTGAAGCTTTTTTT
.	TRBD1	TRBV5-1	TRBJ1-1	CASSLPGQGRPEAFF	TGCGCCAGCAGCTTACCGGGACAGGGAAGGCCTGAAGCTTTCTTT
.	.	TRBV6-1	TRBJ1-3	CASILGNTIYF	TGTGCCAGCATCCTTGGAAACACCATATATTTT
many	.	TRBV21-1	TRBJ2-2	CASSLTTSGGRRGELFF	TGTGCCAGCAGCCTCACTACTAGCGGGGGGCGACGCGGGGAGCTGTTTTTT
.	TRBD2	TRBV27	TRBJ2-5	CASTPTPGLAGSQETQYF	TGTGCCAGCACCCCCACTCCGGGACTAGCGGGTTCTCAAGAGACCCAGTACTTC
.	.	TRBV2	TRBJ2-4	CASSDIRLAKNIQYF	TGTGCCAGCAGTGATATACGGTTAGCCAAAAACATTCAGTACTTC
.	TRBD2	TRBV2	TRBJ2-7	CASSGGTNYEQYF	TGTGCCAGCAGTGGGGGGACTAACTACGAGCAGTACTTC
.	.	TRBV6-6	TRBJ1-2	CASTGGWARGYTF	TGTGCCAGCACCGGAGGTTGGGCGCGGGGCTACACCTTC
.	TRBD2	TRBV4-1	TRBJ2-7	CASSQPGVAGVHEQYF	TGCGCCAGCAGCCAACCCGGGGTAGCGGGGGTCCACGAGCAGTACTTC
few	TRBD1	TRBV7-6	TRBJ1-5	CASSSGQPNQPQHF	TGTGCCAGCAGCTCGGGACAGCCGAATCAGCCCCAGCATTTT
once	.	TRBV2	TRBJ2-7	CASRGPGVTELYEQYF	TGTGCCAGCAGGGGCCCCGGTGTGACAGAGCTTTACGAGCAGTACTTC
.	TRBD1	TRBV4-1	TRBJ1-1	CASSQVGTGRGRTEAFF	TGCGCCAGCAGCCAAGTAGGGACAGGCCGAGGGAGGACTGAAGCTTTCTTT
.	TRBD1	TRBV2	TRBJ1-1	CASSLLPTLGQPNTEAFF	TGTGCCAGCAGTCTCTTACCAACCCTGGGACAGCCGAACACTGAAGCTTTCTTT
few	TRBD1	TRBV27	TRBJ1-1	CATRGLNTEAFF	TGTGCCACCAGGGGGCTGAACACTGAAGCTTTCTTT
.	TRBD1	TRBV6-5	TRBJ1-4	CASSYLDRGDEKLFF	TGTGCCAGCAGTTACTTGGACAGGGGTGATGAAAAACTGTTTTTT
once	TRBD2	TRBV27	TRBJ2-1	CASSHTSGEPRFNEQFF	TGTGCCAGCAGTCATACTAGCGGGGAGCCTCGGTTCAATGAGCAGTTCTTC
.	TRBD2	TRBV5-1	TRBJ2-3	CASSFSRTSGGADTQYF	TGCGCCAGCAGCTTCTCTCGGACTAGCGGGGGGGCAGATACGCAGTATTTT
.	TRBD1	TRBV15	TRBJ1-1	CATSTSGTGGITEAFF	TGTGCCACCAGCACTTCCGGGACAGGGGGGATCACTGAAGCTTTCTTT
.	.	TRBV7-2	TRBJ2-7	CASSRNPGNSYEQYF	TGTGCCAGCAGCCGCAACCCCGGGAACTCCTACGAGCAGTACTTC
.	.	TRBV29-1	TRBJ2-1	CSVELAYNEQFF	TGCAGCGTTGAGCTAGCCTACAATGAGCAGTTCTTC
.	TRBD2	TRBV9	TRBJ2-1	CASSDRLARYNEQFF	TGTGCCAGCAGCGACCGACTAGCGCGGTACAATGAGCAGTTCTTC
.	.	TRBV5-1	TRBJ2-7	CASSLEDNPYEQYF	TGCGCCAGCAGCTTGGAGGACAATCCCTACGAGCAGTACTTC
few	.	TRBV15	TRBJ2-1	CATSSRTGSYNEQFF	TGTGCCACCAGCAGCCGGACGGGGAGTTACAATGAGCAGTTCTTC
.	.	TRBV7-2	TRBJ2-7	CASSQNRDRYEQYF	TGTGCCAGCAGCCAAAACAGGGATCGATACGAGCAGTACTTC
.	.	TRBV7-9	TRBJ1-2	CASSLGGRGNGYTF	TGTGCCAGCAGCTTAGGAGGGAGGGGGAATGGCTACACCTTC
.	.	TRBV11-3	TRBJ1-6	CASSLAQKDSPLHF	TGTGCCAGCAGCTTGGCACAGAAGGATTCACCCCTCCACTTT
.	TRBD2	TRBV7-6	TRBJ2-7	CASSPNPGLAGEQYF	TGTGCCAGCAGCCCGAACCCGGGACTAGCGGGAGAGCAGTACTTC
once	.	TRBV2	TRBJ2-7	CASSAGYEQYF	TGTGCCAGCAGTGCGGGTTACGAGCAGTACTTC
.	.	TRBV11-3	TRBJ2-5	CASSRSGEGGRETQYF	TGTGCCAGCAGCAGGTCAGGGGAGGGTGGTCGAGAGACCCAGTACTTC
.	.	TRBV6-5	TRBJ1-1	CASSYSPGGGLGAFF	TGTGCCAGCAGTTACTCGCCCGGGGGGGGTCTTGGAGCTTTCTTT
.	TRBD1	TRBV2	TRBJ2-3	CASSWDSSTDTQYF	TGTGCCAGCAGCTGGGACAGCAGCACAGATACGCAGTATTTT
.	.	TRBV4-2	TRBJ1-6	CASSLAVGVSNSPLHF	TGTGCCAGCAGCCTGGCGGTAGGGGTCTCGAATTCACCCCTCCACTTT
.	TRBD1	TRBV2	TRBJ1-5	CASMDGTGYNQPQHF	TGTGCCTCGATGGACGGGACAGGGTACAATCAGCCCCAGCATTTT
.	.	TRBV5-6	TRBJ1-4	CASSQGGAGVFNEKLFF	TGTGCCAGCAGCCAAGGTGGGGCCGGAGTTTTTAATGAAAAACTGTTTTTT
.	.	TRBV2	TRBJ2-1	CASSVVGGREQFF	TGTGCCAGCAGTGTTGTAGGAGGGCGTGAGCAGTTCTTC
.	.	TRBV10-2	TRBJ1-4	CASSGSLENEKLFF	TGCGCCAGCAGTGGATCACTCGAGAATGAAAAACTGTTTTTT
once	.	TRBV27	TRBJ2-7	CASRDNDRGGEQYF	TGTGCCAGCAGAGATAACGACAGGGGAGGGGAGCAGTACTTC
.	.	TRBV27	TRBJ1-1	CASSYRVGPEAFF	TGTGCCAGCAGTTACAGGGTAGGCCCTGAAGCTTTCTTT
once	TRBD2	TRBV2	TRBJ2-3	CASSVVAGGRDTQYF	TGTGCCAGCAGTGTCGTAGCGGGGGGCCGAGATACGCAGTATTTT
.	.	TRBV7-9	TRBJ2-5	CASSPLVYQETQYF	TGTGCCAGCAGCCCGTTAGTTTACCAAGAGACCCAGTACTTC
.	.	TRBV18	TRBJ1-3	CASSPRSGSGNTIYF	TGTGCCAGCTCACCACGATCAGGCTCTGGAAACACCATATATTTT
.	.	TRBV5-6	TRBJ1-1	CASSLGDLRRRSTEAFF	TGTGCCAGCAGCTTGGGGGACTTACGGCGAAGGAGCACTGAAGCTTTCTTT
.	.	TRBV7-9	TRBJ1-2	CASSLGGRVDGYTF	TGTGCCAGCAGCTTAGGTGGCAGGGTCGATGGCTACACCTTC
.	.	TRBV5-1	TRBJ2-2	CASSSPYWRNTGELFF	TGCGCCAGCAGCTCCCCGTATTGGAGGAACACCGGGGAGCTGTTTTTT
once	TRBD1	TRBV5-1	TRBJ2-3	CASSTPGQVTTTQYF	TGCGCCAGCAGCACCCCGGGACAGGTCACAACGACGCAGTATTTT
.	.	TRBV6-5	TRBJ2-1	CASGREAVYNEQFF	TGTGCCAGCGGAAGAGAGGCAGTCTACAATGAGCAGTTCTTC